The next 10 T cell receptor beta chains were all read from a single sample in a study of cytomegalovirus exposure and HLA in healthy donors. The PCR employed 60 Vbeta primers together with 13 Jbeta primers. The assay was immunoSEQ multiplex PCR, and TCRdb's table has in-frame clones only and misses some. The sample has some 180,000 clones, less than 80% seen once. The specimen sequenced was PBMCs. Receptor source: a young man in good health and CMV-seronegative.

This chain connects TRBV19 to TRBJ1-1; TRBD1 aligns across 8 bases. The germline V gene has CDR1 LNHDA and CDR2 SQIVND (reference sequence). Trimming took 9 bases from V and 3 from J; bases not matched to a gene: 15. This CDR3 has 16 amino acids. The CDR3 DNA reads as TGTGCCAGCCGTGCCGCGACAGGGGCGGCGTACACTGAAGCTTTCTTT. The encoded protein is CASRAATGAAYTEAFF.

J is TRBJ2-1 and V is TRBV7-2, with D perhaps TRBD2 (5 bases). Trimming pared 5 bases from V and 6 bases from J, leaving 11 bases between. The CDR3 is made up of 13 amino acids. Germline V gene data show CDR1 as SGHTA and CDR2 as FQGNSA. The CDR3 sequence: CASSPRTFNEQFF. For the CDR3, the DNA is TGTGCCAGCAGCCCTCGGACTTTCAATGAGCAGTTCTTC. The complete variable domain, with remaining parts taken from reference TRBV7-2 and TRBJ2-1, reads GAGVSQSPSNKVTEKGKDVELRCDPISGHTALYWYRQSLGQGLEFLIYFQGNSAPDKSGLPSDRFSAERTGGSVSTLTIQRTQQEDSAVYLCASSPRTFNEQFFGPGTRLTVL.

V and J are TRBV19 and TRBJ1-1, with D possibly TRBD1 on 5 matching bases. Trimming left V 2 bases short and J 10 bases short, with 11 bases between. The CDR3 extends over 12 amino acids. Germline CDR1 LNHDA, CDR2 SQIVND (reference sequence). The CDR3 protein is CASSITPRAAFF. The DNA of the CDR3 is TGTGCCAGTAGTATAACCCCCAGGGCAGCTTTCTTT.

The chain uses TRBV20-1 and TRBJ1-2; 11 bases line up with TRBD1. Germline V CDR1 and CDR2: DFQATT, SNEGSKA (reference sequence). The CDR3 has 11 amino acids. The V and J ends lost 8 bases and 9 bases, in that order; junction bases with no gene match: 5. The CDR3 DNA sequence: TGCAGTACTTGGACAGGGGGCAGCTACACCTTC. It translates to CSTWTGGSYTF.

This clone turned up a few times. The chain carries TRBV11-2 and TRBJ1-1, with TRBD1 identical over 9 bases. This CDR3 comprises 14 residues. Germline trimming cut 5 bases from V and 4 bases from J; bases unmatched to any gene: 5. Germline-derived CDR1 and CDR2 are SGHAT and FQNNGV. The CDR3 here is CASSLQGARTEAFF. As DNA, the CDR3 is TGTGCCAGCAGCCTACAGGGGGCGCGCACTGAAGCTTTCTTT.

The J gene is TRBJ2-3, the V gene TRBV19; D is possibly TRBD1 (5 bases). Trimming pared 1 base from V and 13 bases from J, leaving 9 bases between. Germline-derived CDR1 and CDR2 are LNHDA and SQIVND (reference sequence). This CDR3 is built from 11 residues. The CDR3 nucleotides are TGTGCCAGTAGTATAGGAACAGGAGAGTATTTT. Translated, it gives CASSIGTGEYF.

The V gene is TRBV7-8, the J gene TRBJ2-2; D not certain. The CDR3 extends over 14 amino acids. Trimming left V 1 base short and J 5 bases short, with 8 bases between. Germline assignment: CDR1 SGHVS and CDR2 FQNEAQ. CDR3 region: CASSLVSGTGELFF. As DNA, the CDR3 is TGTGCCAGCAGCTTAGTATCAGGAACCGGGGAGCTGTTTTTT.

The J gene is TRBJ1-5, the V gene TRBV7-2; D is possibly TRBD1 (6 bases). Germline V gives CDR1 SGHTA, CDR2 FQGNSA. The V end was cut by 6 bases, the J end by 4 bases, with 13 bases between. The CDR3 has 14 amino acids. CDR3 sequence reads: CASSPDTGNQPQHF. The CDR3 DNA reads TGTGCCAGCAGTCCCGATACAGGGAATCAGCCCCAGCATTTT.

The chain carries TRBV10-3 and TRBJ1-2; a weak D match, TRBD1 (5 bases). Germline CDR1 is ENHRY and CDR2 is SYGVKD. V lost 3 bases to trimming and J lost 4 bases, with 9 bases between them. The CDR3 has 13 residues. The CDR3 loop is CAISEVQVYGYTF. CDR3 in DNA: TGTGCCATCAGTGAAGTACAGGTCTATGGCTACACCTTC.

The chain uses TRBV6-5 and TRBJ1-1, with D tentatively TRBD1 (6 bases). This CDR3 is 14 amino acids long. Germline CDR1 and CDR2: MNHEY and SVGAGI. Trimming took off 0 bases at V and 4 bases at J, with 9 bases between the two ends. The CDR3 DNA reads as TGTGCCAGCAGTTACTCCGGGGGGCTCACTGAAGCTTTCTTT. Encoded protein: CASSYSGGLTEAFF.